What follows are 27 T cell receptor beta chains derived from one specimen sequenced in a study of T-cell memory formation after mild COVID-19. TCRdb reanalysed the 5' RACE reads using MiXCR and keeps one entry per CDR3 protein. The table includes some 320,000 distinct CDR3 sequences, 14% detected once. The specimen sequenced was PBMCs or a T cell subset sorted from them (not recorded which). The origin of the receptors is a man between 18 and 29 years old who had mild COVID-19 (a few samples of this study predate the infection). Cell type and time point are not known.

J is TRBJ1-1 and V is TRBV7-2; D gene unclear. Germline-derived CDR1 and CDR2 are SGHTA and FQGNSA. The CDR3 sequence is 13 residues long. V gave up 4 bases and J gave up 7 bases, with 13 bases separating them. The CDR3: CASSSLSMGEAFF. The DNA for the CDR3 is TGTGCCAGCAGCTCACTATCCATGGGTGAAGCTTTCTTT.

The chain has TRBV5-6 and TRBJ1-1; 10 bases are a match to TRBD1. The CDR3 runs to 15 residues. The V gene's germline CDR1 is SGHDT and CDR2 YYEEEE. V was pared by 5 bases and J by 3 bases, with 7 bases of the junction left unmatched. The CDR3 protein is CASSWWTGGYTEAFF. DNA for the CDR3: TGTGCCAGCAGTTGGTGGACAGGGGGATACACTGAAGCTTTCTTT.

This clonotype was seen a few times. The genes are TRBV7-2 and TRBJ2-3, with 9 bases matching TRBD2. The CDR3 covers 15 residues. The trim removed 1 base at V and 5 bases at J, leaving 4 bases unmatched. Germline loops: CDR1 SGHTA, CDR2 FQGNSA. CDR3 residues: CASSLGGGVGDTQYF. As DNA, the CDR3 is TGTGCCAGCAGCTTAGGCGGGGGGGTAGGAGATACGCAGTATTTT.

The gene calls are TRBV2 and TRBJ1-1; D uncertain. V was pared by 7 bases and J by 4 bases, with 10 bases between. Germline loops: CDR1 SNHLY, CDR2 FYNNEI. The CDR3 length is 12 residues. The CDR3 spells CASNPDLTEAFF. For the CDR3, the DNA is TGTGCCAGCAATCCGGACCTCACTGAAGCTTTCTTT.

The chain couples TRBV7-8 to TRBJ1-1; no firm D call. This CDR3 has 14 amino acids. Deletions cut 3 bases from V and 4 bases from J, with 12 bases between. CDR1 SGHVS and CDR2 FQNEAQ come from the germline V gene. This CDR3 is CASSLEWFGTEAFF. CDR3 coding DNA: TGTGCCAGCAGCTTGGAGTGGTTCGGCACTGAAGCTTTCTTT.

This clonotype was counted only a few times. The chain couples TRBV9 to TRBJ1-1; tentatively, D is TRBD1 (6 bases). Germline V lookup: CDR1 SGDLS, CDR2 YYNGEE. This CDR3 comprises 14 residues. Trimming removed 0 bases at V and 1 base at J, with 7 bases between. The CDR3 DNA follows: TGTGCCAGCAGCGTAGGGGGGCAGAACACTGAAGCTTTCTTT. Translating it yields CASSVGGQNTEAFF.

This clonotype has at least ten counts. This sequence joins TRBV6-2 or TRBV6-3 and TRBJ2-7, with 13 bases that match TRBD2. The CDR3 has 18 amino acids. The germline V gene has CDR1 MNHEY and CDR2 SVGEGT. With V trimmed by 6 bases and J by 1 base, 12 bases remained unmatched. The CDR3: CASRRLAGGLSQSYEQYF. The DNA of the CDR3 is TGTGCCAGCAGACGACTAGCGGGGGGCCTCTCTCAGTCCTACGAGCAGTACTTC.

The CDR3 spells CASSLVTGQGNQPQHF. CDR3 sequence (DNA): TGTGCCAGCAGCTTAGTTACCGGACAGGGGAATCAGCCCCAGCATTTT. This chain links TRBV7-8 with TRBJ1-5; 9 bases match TRBD1. The CDR3 is made up of 16 amino acids. Trimming took 1 base from V and 4 from J; bases not matched to a gene: 5. Per germline, CDR1 SGHVS and CDR2 FQNEAQ.

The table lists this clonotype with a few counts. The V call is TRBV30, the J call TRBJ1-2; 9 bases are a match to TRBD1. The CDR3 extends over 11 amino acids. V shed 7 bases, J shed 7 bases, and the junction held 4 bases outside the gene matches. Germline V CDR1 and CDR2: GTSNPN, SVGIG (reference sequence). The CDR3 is CAYRTGVGYTF. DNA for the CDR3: TGTGCCTACAGGACAGGGGTTGGCTACACCTTC. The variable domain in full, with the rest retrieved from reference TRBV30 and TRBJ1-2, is SQTIHQWPATLVQPVGSPLSLECTVEGTSNPNLYWYRQAAGRGLQLLFYSVGIGQISSEVPQNLSASRPQDRQFILSSKKLLLSDSGFYLCAYRTGVGYTFGSGTRLTVV.

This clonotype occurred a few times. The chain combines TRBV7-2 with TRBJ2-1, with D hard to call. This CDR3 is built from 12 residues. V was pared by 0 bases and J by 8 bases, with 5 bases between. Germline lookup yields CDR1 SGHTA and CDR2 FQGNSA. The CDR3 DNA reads TGTGCCAGCAGCTTAGCTTCGTATGAGCAGTTCTTC. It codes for CASSLASYEQFF.

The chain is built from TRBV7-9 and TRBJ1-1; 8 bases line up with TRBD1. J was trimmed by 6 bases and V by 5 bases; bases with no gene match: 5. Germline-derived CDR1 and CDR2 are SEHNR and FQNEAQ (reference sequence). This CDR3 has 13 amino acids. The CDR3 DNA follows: TGTGCCAGCAGCCTGCTGGACAGGGCTGAAGCTTTCTTT. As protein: CASSLLDRAEAFF.

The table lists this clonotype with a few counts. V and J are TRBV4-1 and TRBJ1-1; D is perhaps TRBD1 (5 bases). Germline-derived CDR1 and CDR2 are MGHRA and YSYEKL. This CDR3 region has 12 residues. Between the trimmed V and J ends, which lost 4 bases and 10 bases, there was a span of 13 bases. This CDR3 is CASSPEYGAAFF. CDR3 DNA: TGCGCCAGCAGCCCGGAGTATGGGGCAGCTTTCTTT.

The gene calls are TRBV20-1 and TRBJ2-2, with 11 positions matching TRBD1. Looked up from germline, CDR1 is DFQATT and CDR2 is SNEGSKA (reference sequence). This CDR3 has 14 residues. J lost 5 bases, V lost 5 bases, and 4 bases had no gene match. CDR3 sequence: CSAPGQGATGELFF. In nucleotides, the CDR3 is TGCAGTGCTCCAGGACAGGGGGCTACCGGGGAGCTGTTTTTT.

The CDR3 is CASSETSVLDNEQFF. In DNA, the CDR3 is TGTGCCAGCAGTGAAACTAGCGTATTAGACAATGAGCAGTTCTTC. The V and J genes are TRBV6-1 and TRBJ2-1; 7 bases match TRBD2. The germline V gene encodes CDR1 MNHNS and CDR2 SASEGT. V dropped 2 bases and J dropped 5; count of bases not matched to a gene: 6. The CDR3 runs 15 residues.

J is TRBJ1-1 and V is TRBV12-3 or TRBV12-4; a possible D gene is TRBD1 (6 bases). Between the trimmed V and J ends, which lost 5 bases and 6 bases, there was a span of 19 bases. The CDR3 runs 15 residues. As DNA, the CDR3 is TGTGCCAGCAGTCGGACAGAGTCCGCGTTAGCTGAAGCTTTCTTT. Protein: CASSRTESALAEAFF.

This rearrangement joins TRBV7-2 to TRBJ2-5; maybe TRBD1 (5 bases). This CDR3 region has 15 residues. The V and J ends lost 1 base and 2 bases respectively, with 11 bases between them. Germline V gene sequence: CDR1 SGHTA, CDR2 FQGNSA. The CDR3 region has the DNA TGTGCCAGCAGCTTAGTTATCGACAGACAAGAGACCCAGTACTTC. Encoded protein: CASSLVIDRQETQYF.

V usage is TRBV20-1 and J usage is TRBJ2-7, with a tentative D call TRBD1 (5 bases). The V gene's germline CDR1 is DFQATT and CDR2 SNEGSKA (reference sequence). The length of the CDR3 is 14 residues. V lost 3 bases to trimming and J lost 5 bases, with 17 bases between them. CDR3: CSASWGGRAHEQYV. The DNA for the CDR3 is TGCAGTGCTAGTTGGGGCGGCAGGGCACACGAGCAGTACGTC.

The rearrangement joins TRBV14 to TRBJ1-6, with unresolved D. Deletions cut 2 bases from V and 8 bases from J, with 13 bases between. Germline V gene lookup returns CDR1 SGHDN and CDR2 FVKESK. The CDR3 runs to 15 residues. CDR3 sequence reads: CASSQIDPVYSPLHF. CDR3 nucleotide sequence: TGTGCCAGCAGCCAAATCGATCCGGTCTATTCACCCCTCCACTTT.

CDR3 in amino acids: CASASGELTGELFF. In nucleotides, the CDR3 is TGTGCCAGCGCGTCAGGGGAATTAACCGGGGAGCTGTTTTTT. This chain joins TRBV25-1 and TRBJ2-2, with a tentative D call TRBD1 (6 bases). The CDR3 spans 14 residues. The V gene's germline CDR1 is MGHDK and CDR2 SYGVNS. V lost 8 bases and J 5 bases, leaving 15 bases between the germline ends.

This CDR3 is CATSTGDQNIQYF. CDR3 nucleotide sequence: TGCGCCACCTCGACAGGGGATCAAAACATTCAGTACTTC. J is TRBJ2-4 and V is TRBV10-2; 8 nucleotides agree with TRBD1. The CDR3 has 13 amino acids. The ends lost 10 bases at V and 5 bases at J; junction bases unmatched: 7. In germline, CDR1 is WSHSY, CDR2 SAAADI.

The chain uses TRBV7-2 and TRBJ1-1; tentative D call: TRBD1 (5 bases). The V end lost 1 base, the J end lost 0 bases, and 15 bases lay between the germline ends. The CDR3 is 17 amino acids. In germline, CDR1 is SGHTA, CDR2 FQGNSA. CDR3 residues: CASSLDRQGRMNTEAFF. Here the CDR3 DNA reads TGTGCCAGCAGCTTAGATAGGCAGGGCAGGATGAACACTGAAGCTTTCTTT.

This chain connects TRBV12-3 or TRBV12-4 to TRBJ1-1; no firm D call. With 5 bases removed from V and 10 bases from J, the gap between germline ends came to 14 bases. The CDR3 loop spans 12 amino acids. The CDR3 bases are TGTGCCAGCAGTCCAGCAGGTGGTAGAGCTTTCTTT. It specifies CASSPAGGRAFF.

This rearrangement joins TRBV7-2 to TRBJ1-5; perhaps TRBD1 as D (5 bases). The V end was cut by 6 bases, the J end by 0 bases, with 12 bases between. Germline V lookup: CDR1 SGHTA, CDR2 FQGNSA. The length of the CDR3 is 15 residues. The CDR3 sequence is CASRGHPYSNQPQHF. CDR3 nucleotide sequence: TGTGCCAGCAGAGGACATCCCTATAGCAATCAGCCCCAGCATTTT.

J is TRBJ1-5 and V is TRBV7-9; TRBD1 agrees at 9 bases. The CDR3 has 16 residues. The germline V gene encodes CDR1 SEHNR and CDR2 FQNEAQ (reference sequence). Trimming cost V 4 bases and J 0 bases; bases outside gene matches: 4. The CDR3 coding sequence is TGTGCCAGCAGCTGGGGACAGGGAGGTAGCAATCAGCCCCAGCATTTT. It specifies CASSWGQGGSNQPQHF. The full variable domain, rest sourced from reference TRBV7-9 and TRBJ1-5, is DTGVSQNPRHKITKRGQNVTFRCDPISEHNRLYWYRQTLGQGPEFLTYFQNEAQLEKSRLLSDRFSAERPKGSFSTLEIQRTEQGDSAMYLCASSWGQGGSNQPQHFGDGTRLSIL.

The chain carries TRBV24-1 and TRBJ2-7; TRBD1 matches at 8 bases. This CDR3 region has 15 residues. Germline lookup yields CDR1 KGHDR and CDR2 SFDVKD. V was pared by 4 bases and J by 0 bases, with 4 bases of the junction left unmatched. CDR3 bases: TGTGCCACCAGTGACCCAGGACAGGGCTCCTACGAGCAGTACTTC. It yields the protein CATSDPGQGSYEQYF.

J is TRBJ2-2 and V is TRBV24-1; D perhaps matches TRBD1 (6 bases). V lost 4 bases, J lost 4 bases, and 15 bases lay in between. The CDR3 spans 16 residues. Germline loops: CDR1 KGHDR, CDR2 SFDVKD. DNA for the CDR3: TGTGCCACCAGTGACCCCCCCACAGGGACCACCGGGGAGCTGTTTTTT. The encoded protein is CATSDPPTGTTGELFF.

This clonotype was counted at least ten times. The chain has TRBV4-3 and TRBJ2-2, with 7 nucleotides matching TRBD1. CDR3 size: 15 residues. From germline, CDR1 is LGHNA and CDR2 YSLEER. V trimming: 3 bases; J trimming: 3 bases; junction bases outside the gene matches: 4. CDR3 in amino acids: CASSHQDRYTGELFF. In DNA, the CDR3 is TGCGCCAGCAGCCACCAGGACAGGTACACCGGGGAGCTGTTTTTT.